Listed below are T cell receptor beta chains from one sample, sequenced in a study of long-term antiretroviral therapy in people with HIV. Sequenced by immunoSEQ multiplex PCR; TCRdb stores in-frame clones only, minus some. This table holds 30,000 to 50,000 clones, more than 70% found once. The sample here was unsorted PBMCs, taken 3.1 years after starting antiretroviral therapy. Receptors originate from a woman aged 50 to 60 with HIV. The CDR3 runs from the conserved cysteine through the conserved F or W. The D gene is left open where the match is weak. For some rows the clone size is stated as once, few or many, or as a class when expanded; others skip it.

TRBD1	16	TRBJ2-3	TRBV27	NA	CASSINTGGSTDTQYF	TGTGCCAGCAGTATAAATACAGGGGGGAGCACAGATACGCAGTATTTT
NA	15	TRBJ2-3	TRBV4-3	NA	CASSQEARSTDTQYF	TGCGCCAGCAGCCAAGAGGCCAGGAGCACAGATACGCAGTATTTT
TRBD1	15	TRBJ1-1	TRBV25-1	NA	CASSPGTGLNTEAFF	TGTGCCAGCAGTCCCGGGACAGGCTTGAACACTGAAGCTTTCTTT
NA	15	TRBJ1-5	TRBV5-1	NA	CASSLDGRSNQPQHF	TGCGCCAGCAGCTTGGATGGCAGAAGCAATCAGCCCCAGCATTTT
NA	16	TRBJ2-3	TRBV2	once	CASSPGSGGSTDTQYF	TGTGCCAGCAGCCCCGGGAGTGGCGGAAGCACAGATACGCAGTATTTT
NA	15	TRBJ1-2	TRBV19	few	CASSISADANYGYTF	TGTGCCAGTAGTATTTCGGCCGACGCTAACTATGGCTACACCTTC
TRBD1	19	TRBJ1-2	TRBV7-2	NA	CASSLERVSGGMGLYGYTF	TGTGCCAGCAGCTTAGAAAGGGTGTCAGGGGGGATGGGGCTCTATGGCTACACCTTC
NA	15	TRBJ1-3	TRBV2	few	CASNLEGGRGNTIYF	TGTGCCAGCAATCTGGAGGGCGGCCGTGGAAACACCATATATTTT
TRBD1	14	TRBJ1-1	TRBV30	NA	CAWSADRATTEAFF	TGTGCCTGGAGTGCGGACAGGGCTACCACTGAAGCTTTCTTT
NA	15	TRBJ2-7	TRBV2	NA	CASSRVLGPSYEQYF	TGTGCCAGCAGCCGGGTACTTGGTCCGAGCTACGAGCAGTACTTC
NA	16	TRBJ2-3	TRBV19	NA	CASSTIRDGVTDTQYF	TGTGCCAGTAGTACCATCCGGGACGGTGTCACAGATACGCAGTATTTT
TRBD1	14	TRBJ2-7	TRBV2	NA	CASSESGQGYEQYF	TGTGCCAGCAGTGAGTCGGGACAGGGTTACGAGCAGTACTTC
TRBD1	15	TRBJ1-1	TRBV7-3	NA	CASSLSGQGVTEAFF	TGTGCCAGCAGCTTATCAGGACAGGGAGTCACTGAAGCTTTCTTT
TRBD1	15	TRBJ2-7	TRBV11-2	NA	CASSGPGQGNFAQYF	TGTGCCAGCAGCGGGCCGGGACAGGGGAATTTTGCGCAGTACTTC
NA	16	TRBJ1-2	TRBV19	NA	CARTGGKERSNYGYTF	TGTGCCAGGACCGGGGGAAAGGAGAGAAGCAACTATGGCTACACCTTC
NA	15	TRBJ1-5	TRBV19	NA	CASSPPFGGNQPQHF	TGTGCCAGTAGTCCGCCTTTCGGCGGCAATCAGCCCCAGCATTTT
TRBD1	13	TRBJ2-1	TRBV7-3	NA	CASSLGTGGEQFF	TGTGCCAGCAGCTTGGGGACAGGGGGGGAGCAGTTCTTC
NA	14	TRBJ2-3	TRBV10-2	few	CASSEWSGSDTQYF	TGCGCCAGCAGTGAGTGGTCAGGATCAGATACGCAGTATTTT
TRBD1	16	TRBJ2-1	TRBV2	NA	CASSEAVQGARNEQFF	TGTGCCAGCAGTGAAGCGGTACAGGGGGCGCGGAATGAGCAGTTCTTC
TRBD1	13	TRBJ1-5	TRBV30	NA	CAWSGQGGQPQHF	TGTGCCTGGAGTGGACAGGGGGGTCAGCCCCAGCATTTT
NA	15	TRBJ1-6	TRBV9	NA	CASSVMPGDNSPLHF	TGTGCCAGCAGCGTTATGCCGGGCGATAATTCACCCCTCCACTTT
NA	14	TRBJ2-7	TRBV7-2	NA	CASSLSAGDYEQYF	TGTGCCAGCAGCTTATCCGCAGGGGACTACGAGCAGTACTTC
NA	18	TRBJ2-2	TRBV11-3	NA	CASSISPHLGLGTGELFF	TGTGCCAGCAGCATAAGCCCCCATTTAGGCCTCGGCACCGGGGAGCTGTTTTTT
NA	16	TRBJ1-1	TRBV11-2	few	CASTQPRGGGDTEAFF	TGTGCCAGCACCCAGCCCAGGGGTGGGGGGGACACTGAAGCTTTCTTT
NA	13	TRBJ1-1	TRBV5-1	NA	CASSQGQNTEAFF	TGCGCCAGCAGCCAGGGACAGAACACTGAAGCTTTCTTT
TRBD2	19	TRBJ2-3	TRBV27	NA	CASSLGGLAGGLSTDTQYF	TGTGCCAGCAGTTTGGGGGGGCTAGCGGGGGGACTCAGCACAGATACGCAGTATTTT
TRBD2	15	TRBJ2-1	TRBV5-1	NA	CASRGDPTSYNEQFF	TGCGCCAGCCGGGGGGACCCCACCTCCTACAATGAGCAGTTCTTC
NA	14	TRBJ2-1	TRBV5-1	NA	CASSLESSSYEQFF	TGCGCCAGCAGCTTGGAATCCAGTAGCTATGAGCAGTTCTTC
TRBD1	18	TRBJ1-4	TRBV7-9	NA	CASRETGGRPNLGEKLFF	TGTGCCAGCAGGGAGACAGGGGGACGCCCAAACCTAGGTGAAAAACTGTTTTTT
TRBD2	20	TRBJ2-1	TRBV11-2	NA	CASSLEVLAGPRSSYNEQFF	TGTGCCAGCAGCTTAGAGGTACTAGCGGGGCCACGCAGCTCCTACAATGAGCAGTTCTTC
NA	17	TRBJ1-5	TRBV7-6	NA	CASSLPLTPGPYQPQHF	TGTGCCAGCAGCTTACCGCTTACTCCGGGACCCTATCAGCCCCAGCATTTT
NA	14	TRBJ1-4	TRBV15	few	CATSRDKASEKLFF	TGTGCCACCAGCAGAGATAAGGCCAGTGAAAAACTGTTTTTT
NA	12	TRBJ2-5	TRBV13	NA	CASSWRQETQYF	TGTGCCAGCAGCTGGAGGCAAGAGACCCAGTACTTC
TRBD1	16	TRBJ1-6	TRBV7-3	NA	CASSLTGQSNNSPLHF	TGTGCCAGCAGCTTAACGGGACAGTCTAATAATTCACCCCTCCACTTT